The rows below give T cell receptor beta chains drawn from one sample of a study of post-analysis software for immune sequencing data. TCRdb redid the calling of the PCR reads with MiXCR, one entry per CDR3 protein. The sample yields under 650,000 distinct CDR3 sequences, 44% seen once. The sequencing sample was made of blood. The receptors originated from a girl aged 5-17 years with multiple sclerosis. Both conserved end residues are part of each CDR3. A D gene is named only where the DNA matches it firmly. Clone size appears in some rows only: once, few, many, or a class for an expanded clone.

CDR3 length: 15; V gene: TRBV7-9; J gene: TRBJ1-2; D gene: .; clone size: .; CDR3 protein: CASSFRGAGKYGYTF; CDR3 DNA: TGTGCCAGCAGCTTCCGGGGTGCTGGAAAGTATGGCTACACCTTC
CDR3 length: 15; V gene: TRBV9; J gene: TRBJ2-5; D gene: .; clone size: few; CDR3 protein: CASSVGAGEQETQYF; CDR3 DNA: TGTGCCAGCAGCGTGGGGGCGGGGGAACAAGAGACCCAGTACTTC
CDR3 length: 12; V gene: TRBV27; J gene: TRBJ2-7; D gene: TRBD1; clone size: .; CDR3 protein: CASSGTDLEQYF; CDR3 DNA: TGTGCCAGCAGCGGGACAGACCTAGAGCAGTACTTC
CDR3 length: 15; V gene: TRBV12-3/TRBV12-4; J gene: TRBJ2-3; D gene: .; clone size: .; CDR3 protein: CATHRTLGRTDTQYF; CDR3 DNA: TGTGCCACCCATAGGACGCTGGGTCGCACAGATACGCAGTATTTT
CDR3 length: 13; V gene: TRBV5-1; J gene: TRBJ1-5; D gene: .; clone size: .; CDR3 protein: CASSLRGWQPQHF; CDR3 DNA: TGCGCCAGCAGCTTGAGGGGTTGGCAGCCCCAGCATTTT
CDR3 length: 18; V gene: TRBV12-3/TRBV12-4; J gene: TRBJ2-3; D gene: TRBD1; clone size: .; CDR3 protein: CASSWGRQGPLRADTQYF; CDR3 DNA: TGTGCCAGCAGTTGGGGGAGACAGGGGCCACTCAGAGCAGATACGCAGTATTTT
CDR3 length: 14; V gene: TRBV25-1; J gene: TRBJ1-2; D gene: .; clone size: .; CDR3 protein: CASSEGQLLFGYTF; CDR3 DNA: TGTGCCAGCAGTGAGGGGCAGCTACTATTCGGCTACACCTTC
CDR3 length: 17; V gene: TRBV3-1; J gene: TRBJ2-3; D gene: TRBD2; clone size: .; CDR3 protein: CASSQIFGLETTDTQYF; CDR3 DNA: TGTGCCAGCAGCCAAATCTTTGGACTAGAAACCACAGATACGCAGTATTTT
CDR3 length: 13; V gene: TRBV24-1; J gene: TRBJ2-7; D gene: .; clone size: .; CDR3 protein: CATSDLEFDEQYF; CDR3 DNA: TGTGCCACCAGTGATTTGGAGTTTGACGAGCAGTACTTC
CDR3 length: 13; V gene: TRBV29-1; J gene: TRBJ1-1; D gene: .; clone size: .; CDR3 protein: CSVEKISGTEAFF; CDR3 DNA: TGCAGCGTTGAGAAGATTTCAGGAACTGAAGCTTTCTTT
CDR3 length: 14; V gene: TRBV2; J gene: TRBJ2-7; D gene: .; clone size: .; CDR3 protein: CASREGVLSYEQYF; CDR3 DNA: TGTGCCAGCAGGGAGGGGGTCCTCTCCTACGAGCAGTACTTC
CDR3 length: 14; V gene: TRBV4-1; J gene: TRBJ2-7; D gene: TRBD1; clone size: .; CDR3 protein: CASSHSGTGYEQYF; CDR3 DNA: TGCGCCAGCAGCCACTCCGGGACAGGCTACGAGCAGTACTTC
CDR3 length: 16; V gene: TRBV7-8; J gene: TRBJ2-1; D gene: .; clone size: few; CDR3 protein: CASSLARSTGYNEQFF; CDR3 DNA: TGTGCCAGCAGCTTAGCCAGGTCAACGGGGTACAATGAGCAGTTCTTC
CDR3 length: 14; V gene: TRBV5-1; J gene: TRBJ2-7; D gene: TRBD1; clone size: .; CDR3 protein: CASSSGQEPYEQYF; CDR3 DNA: TGCGCCAGCAGTTCGGGACAGGAACCCTACGAGCAGTACTTC
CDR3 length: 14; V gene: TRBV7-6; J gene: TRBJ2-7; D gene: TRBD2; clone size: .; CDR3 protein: CASSLGTSGNEQYF; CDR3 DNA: TGTGCCAGCAGCCTTGGGACTAGCGGGAACGAGCAGTACTTC
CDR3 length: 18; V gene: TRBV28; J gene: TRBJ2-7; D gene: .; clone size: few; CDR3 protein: CASSLDFYGRDYYYEQYF; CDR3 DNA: TGTGCCAGCAGTTTGGATTTTTATGGCAGGGATTACTACTACGAGCAGTACTTC
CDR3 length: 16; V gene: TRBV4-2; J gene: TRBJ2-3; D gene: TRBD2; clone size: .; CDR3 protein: CASSQEVAGFADTQYF; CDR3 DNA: TGTGCCAGCAGCCAAGAGGTAGCGGGATTCGCAGATACGCAGTATTTT
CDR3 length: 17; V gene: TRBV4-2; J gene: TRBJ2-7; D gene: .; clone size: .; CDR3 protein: CASSQTPPGGGAYEQYF; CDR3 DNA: TGTGCCAGCAGCCAAACTCCCCCGGGCGGAGGGGCCTACGAGCAGTACTTC
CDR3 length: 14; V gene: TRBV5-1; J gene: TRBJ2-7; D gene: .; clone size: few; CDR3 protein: CASSLDRFIYEQYF; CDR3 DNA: TGCGCCAGCAGCTTGGATCGGTTCATCTACGAGCAGTACTTC
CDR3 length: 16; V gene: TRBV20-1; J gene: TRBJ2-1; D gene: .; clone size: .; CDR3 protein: CSARGGETPSYNEQFF; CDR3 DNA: TGCAGTGCTAGAGGGGGCGAAACACCTTCCTACAATGAGCAGTTCTTC
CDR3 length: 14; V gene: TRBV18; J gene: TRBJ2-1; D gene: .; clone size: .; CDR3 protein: CASSRQGHNNEQFF; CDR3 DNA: TGTGCCAGCTCACGGCAGGGGCATAACAATGAGCAGTTCTTC
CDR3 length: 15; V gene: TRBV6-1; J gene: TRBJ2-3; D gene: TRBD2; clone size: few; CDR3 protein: CASSGTGGGADTQYF; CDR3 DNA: TGTGCCAGCAGTGGTACCGGCGGGGGGGCAGATACGCAGTATTTT
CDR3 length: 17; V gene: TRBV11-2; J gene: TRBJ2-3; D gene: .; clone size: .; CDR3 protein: CASSLAPGPSRADTQYF; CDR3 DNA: TGTGCCAGCAGCTTAGCCCCGGGACCAAGTCGGGCAGATACGCAGTATTTT
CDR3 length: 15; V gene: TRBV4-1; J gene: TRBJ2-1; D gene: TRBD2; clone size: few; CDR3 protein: CASSQGGLAYNEQFF; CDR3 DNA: TGCGCCAGCAGCCAAGGGGGACTAGCCTACAATGAGCAGTTCTTC
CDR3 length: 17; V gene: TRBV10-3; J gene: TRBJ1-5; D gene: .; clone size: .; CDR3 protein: CAISESVRDAGNQPQHF; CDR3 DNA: TGTGCCATCAGTGAGTCGGTGAGGGACGCGGGCAATCAGCCCCAGCATTTT
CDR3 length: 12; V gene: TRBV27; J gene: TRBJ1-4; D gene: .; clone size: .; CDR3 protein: CASSDSNEKLFF; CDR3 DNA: TGTGCCAGCTCGGACAGTAATGAAAAACTGTTTTTT
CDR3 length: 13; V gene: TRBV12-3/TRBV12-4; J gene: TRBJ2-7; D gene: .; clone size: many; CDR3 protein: CASSFGVTYEQYF; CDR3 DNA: TGTGCCAGCAGTTTCGGCGTTACCTACGAGCAGTACTTC
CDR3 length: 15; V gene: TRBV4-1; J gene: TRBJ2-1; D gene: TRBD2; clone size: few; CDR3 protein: CASSLLAGGINEQFF; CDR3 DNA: TGCGCCAGCAGCCTTCTAGCGGGGGGGATCAATGAGCAGTTCTTC
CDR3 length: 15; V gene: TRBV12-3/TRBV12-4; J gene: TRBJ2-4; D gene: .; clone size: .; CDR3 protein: CASSLFASAKNIQYF; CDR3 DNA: TGTGCCAGCAGTTTATTCGCTAGCGCTAAAAACATTCAGTACTTC
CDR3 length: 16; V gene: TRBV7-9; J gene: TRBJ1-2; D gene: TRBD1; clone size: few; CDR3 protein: CASSPPGGGRSYGYTF; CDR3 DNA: TGTGCCAGCAGCCCCCCAGGGGGAGGACGGAGCTATGGCTACACCTTC
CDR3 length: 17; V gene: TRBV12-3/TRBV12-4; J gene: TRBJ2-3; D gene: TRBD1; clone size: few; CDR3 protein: CASSLGLRTGGTDTQYF; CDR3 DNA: TGTGCCAGCAGTTTAGGTCTAAGAACAGGGGGTACAGATACGCAGTATTTT
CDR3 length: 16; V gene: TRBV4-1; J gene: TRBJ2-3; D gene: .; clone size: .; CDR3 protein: CASSQGGPRGTDTQYF; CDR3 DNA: TGCGCCAGCAGCCAAGGTGGACCTAGGGGCACAGATACGCAGTATTTT
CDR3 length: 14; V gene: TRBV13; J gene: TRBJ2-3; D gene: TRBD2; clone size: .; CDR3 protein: CASSFLAGAHTQYF; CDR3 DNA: TGTGCCAGCAGCTTTTTAGCGGGAGCCCATACGCAGTATTTT
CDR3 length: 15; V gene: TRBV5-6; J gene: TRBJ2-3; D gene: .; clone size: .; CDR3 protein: CASSSLAVLGDTQYF; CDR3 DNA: TGTGCCAGCAGCTCTTTAGCGGTCCTCGGGGATACGCAGTATTTT
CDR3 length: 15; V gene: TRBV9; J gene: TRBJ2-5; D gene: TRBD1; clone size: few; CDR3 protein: CASSVSGTAKETQYF; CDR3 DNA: TGTGCCAGCAGCGTTAGTGGGACAGCCAAAGAGACCCAGTACTTC
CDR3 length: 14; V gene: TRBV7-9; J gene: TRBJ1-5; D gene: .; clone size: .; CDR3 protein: CASSFPGSNQPQHF; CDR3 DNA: TGTGCCAGCAGCTTCCCTGGGAGCAATCAGCCCCAGCATTTT
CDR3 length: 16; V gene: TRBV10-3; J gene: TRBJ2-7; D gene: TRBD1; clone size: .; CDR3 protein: CAISEDGTGFSYEQYF; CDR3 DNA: TGTGCCATCAGTGAGGACGGGACAGGGTTCTCCTACGAGCAGTACTTC
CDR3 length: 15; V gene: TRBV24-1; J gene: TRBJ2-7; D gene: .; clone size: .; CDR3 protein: CATSDEGLRPGRQYF; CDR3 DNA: TGTGCCACCAGTGATGAAGGACTTCGGCCTGGGCGCCAGTACTTC
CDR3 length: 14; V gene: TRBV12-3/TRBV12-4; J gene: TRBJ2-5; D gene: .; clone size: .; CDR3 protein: CASGMQRWVKTQYF; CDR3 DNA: TGTGCCAGCGGGATGCAGCGATGGGTTAAGACCCAGTACTTC
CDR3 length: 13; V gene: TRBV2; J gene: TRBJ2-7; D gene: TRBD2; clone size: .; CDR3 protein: CASSAAGDYEQYF; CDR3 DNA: TGTGCCAGCAGTGCCGCGGGGGACTACGAGCAGTACTTC
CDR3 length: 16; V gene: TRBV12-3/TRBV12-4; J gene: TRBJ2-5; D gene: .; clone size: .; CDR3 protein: CASSLSWSGGRETQYF; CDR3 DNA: TGTGCCAGCAGTTTGTCCTGGTCAGGGGGGAGAGAGACCCAGTACTTC
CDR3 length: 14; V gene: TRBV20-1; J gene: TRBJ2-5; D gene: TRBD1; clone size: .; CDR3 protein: CSATRGQLKETQYF; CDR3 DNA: TGCAGTGCTACAAGGGGACAGCTCAAGGAGACCCAGTACTTC
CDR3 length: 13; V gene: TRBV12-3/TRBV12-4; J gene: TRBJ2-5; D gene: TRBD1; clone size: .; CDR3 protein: CASSQDRRETQYF; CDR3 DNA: TGTGCCAGCAGTCAGGACAGGAGAGAGACCCAGTACTTC
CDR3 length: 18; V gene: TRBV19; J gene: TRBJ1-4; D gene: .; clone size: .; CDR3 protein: CASSSRGPTYATNEKLFF; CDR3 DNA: TGTGCCAGTAGTTCCAGGGGACCCACCTATGCAACTAATGAAAAACTGTTTTTT
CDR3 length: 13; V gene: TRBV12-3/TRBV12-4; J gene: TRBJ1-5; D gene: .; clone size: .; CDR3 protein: CASRGIGNQPQHF; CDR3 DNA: TGTGCCAGCAGGGGGATAGGCAATCAGCCCCAGCATTTT
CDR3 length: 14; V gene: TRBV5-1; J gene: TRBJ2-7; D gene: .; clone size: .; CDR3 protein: CASSLTGSLYEQYF; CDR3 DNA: TGCGCCAGCAGCTTGACTGGCAGCCTATACGAGCAGTACTTC
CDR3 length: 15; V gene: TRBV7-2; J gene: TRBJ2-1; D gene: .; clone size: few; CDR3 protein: CASSPDYVSYNEQFF; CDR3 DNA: TGTGCCAGCAGTCCCGACTACGTCTCCTACAATGAGCAGTTCTTC
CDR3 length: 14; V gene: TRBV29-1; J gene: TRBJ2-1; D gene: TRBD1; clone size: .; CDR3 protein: CSFPGGFSYNEQFF; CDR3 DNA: TGCAGCTTCCCAGGGGGCTTCTCCTACAATGAGCAGTTCTTC
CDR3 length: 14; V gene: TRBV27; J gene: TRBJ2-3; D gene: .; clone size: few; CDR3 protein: CASSLTPSLDTQYF; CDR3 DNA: TGTGCCAGCAGTTTAACGCCTAGTCTAGATACGCAGTATTTT
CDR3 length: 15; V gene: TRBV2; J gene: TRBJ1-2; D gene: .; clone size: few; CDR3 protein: CASSDSTTGWYGYTF; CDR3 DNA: TGTGCCAGCAGTGACTCGACTACAGGGTGGTATGGCTACACCTTC
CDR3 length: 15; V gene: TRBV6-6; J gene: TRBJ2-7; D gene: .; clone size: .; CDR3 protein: CASSSFGQLILRGYF; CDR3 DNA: TGTGCCAGCAGTTCCTTCGGTCAACTCATCCTAAGGGGGTACTTC
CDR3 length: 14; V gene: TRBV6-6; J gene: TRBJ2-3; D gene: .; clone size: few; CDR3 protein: CAGSPRQGADTQYF; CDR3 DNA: TGTGCCGGTAGCCCCCGGCAGGGCGCAGATACGCAGTATTTT
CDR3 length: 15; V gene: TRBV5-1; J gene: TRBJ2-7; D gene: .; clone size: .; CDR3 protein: CASSLVLSDVDEQYF; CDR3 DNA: TGCGCCAGCAGCTTGGTTCTATCCGATGTCGACGAGCAGTACTTC
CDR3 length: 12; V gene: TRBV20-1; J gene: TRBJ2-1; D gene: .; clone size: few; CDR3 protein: CSKVADNNEQFF; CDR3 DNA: TGCAGCAAAGTGGCAGATAACAATGAGCAGTTCTTC
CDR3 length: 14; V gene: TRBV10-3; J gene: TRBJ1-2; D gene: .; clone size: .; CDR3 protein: CAISEEGRSYGYTF; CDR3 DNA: TGTGCCATCAGTGAGGAAGGGAGGTCTTATGGCTACACCTTC
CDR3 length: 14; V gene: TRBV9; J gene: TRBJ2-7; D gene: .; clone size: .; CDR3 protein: CASSVSGSNYEQYF; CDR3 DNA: TGTGCCAGCAGCGTTAGCGGATCCAACTACGAGCAGTACTTC
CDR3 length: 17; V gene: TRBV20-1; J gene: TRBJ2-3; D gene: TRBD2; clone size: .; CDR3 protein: CSATSLSGRAREDTQYF; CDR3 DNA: TGCAGTGCTACCTCCCTAAGCGGGAGGGCCCGGGAAGATACGCAGTATTTT
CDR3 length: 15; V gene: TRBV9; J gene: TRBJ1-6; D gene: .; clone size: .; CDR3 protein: CASSAQTGASSPLHF; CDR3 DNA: TGTGCCAGCAGCGCTCAGACAGGAGCGAGCTCACCCCTCCACTTT